These 28 T cell receptor beta chains originate from one sample sequenced in a study of memory CD4+ T cells and cytomegalovirus serostatus. Measured with immunoSEQ multiplex PCR; TCRdb has only the in-frame clones, and not every one. The sample lists about 56,000 clones; 60% to 75% were seen once. The sort gate was single viable CD3+CD4+CD8-CD45RO+ cells for memory CD4+ T cells. Material for sequencing was memory CD4+ T cells from blood. Receptors originate from an adult in good health and CMV-seropositive.

The rearrangement joins TRBV7-9 to TRBJ1-1, with D uncertain. CDR1 is SEHNR and CDR2 is FQNEAQ in the germline V gene (reference sequence). The CDR3 sequence is 14 residues long. The V end lost 6 bases, the J end lost 5 bases, and 16 bases lay between the germline ends. The CDR3 reads CASRLGPEATEAFF. CDR3 sequence (DNA): TGTGCCAGCAGACTCGGCCCCGAGGCTACTGAAGCTTTCTTT.

The J gene is TRBJ1-2, the V gene TRBV7-2, with unresolved D. Trimming cost V 2 bases and J 2 bases, with 6 bases left between them. This CDR3 spans 13 amino acids. Germline V gene data show CDR1 as SGHTA and CDR2 as FQGNSA. Written as DNA, the CDR3 is TGTGCCAGCAGCTTACAGGTCAACTATGGCTACACCTTC. As protein: CASSLQVNYGYTF.

This clone was detected once. The genes are TRBV5-4 and TRBJ1-1; D is ambiguous. V shed 1 base and J shed 2 bases, with 9 bases lying between them. Germline CDR1 is SGHNT and CDR2 is YYREEE (reference sequence). The CDR3 totals 14 residues. The CDR3, as DNA: TGTGCCAGCAGCTTGCCCACACGCAACACTGAAGCTTTCTTT. Protein product: CASSLPTRNTEAFF.

V usage is TRBV29-1 and J usage is TRBJ2-1; no firm D call. The germline CDR1 and CDR2 sequences are SQVTM and ANQGSEA. The CDR3 sequence is 12 residues long. V gave up 4 bases and J gave up 7 bases, with 11 bases separating them. The CDR3 sequence: CSVGMPGNEQFF. The CDR3 region has the DNA TGCAGCGTTGGGATGCCCGGTAATGAGCAGTTCTTC.

The chain links TRBV5-1 to TRBJ1-3; the D is unclear. Germline loops: CDR1 SGHRS, CDR2 YFSETQ. Trimming took off 4 bases at V and 4 bases at J, with 18 bases between the two ends. CDR3 length: 16 amino acids. CDR3 nucleotide sequence: TGCGCCAGCAGCGAAACCTTTTCGGGATCCGGAAACACCATATATTTT. Its translation is CASSETFSGSGNTIYF.

This chain joins TRBV6-5 and TRBJ2-5; the D gene could be TRBD1 or TRBD2 (6 bases each). Germline loops: CDR1 MNHEY, CDR2 SVGAGI. This CDR3 spans 13 amino acids. The V end was cut by 6 bases, the J end by 5 bases, with 13 bases between. CDR3 region: CASSRPGAETQYF. CDR3 sequence (DNA): TGTGCCAGCAGCCGCCCGGGGGCTGAGACCCAGTACTTC.

The chain combines TRBV19 with TRBJ1-1; D is undetermined. The CDR3 sequence is 12 residues long. CDR1 and CDR2 from the germline V gene are LNHDA and SQIVND (reference sequence). V was pared by 8 bases and J by 3 bases, with 10 bases between. The CDR3 nucleotides are TGTGCCAGTCGCAGTCCGTACACTGAAGCTTTCTTT. It is translated as CASRSPYTEAFF.

The chain links TRBV7-3 to TRBJ2-4; tentatively, D is TRBD2 (5 bases). Trimming removed 1 base from V and 1 base from J, with 14 bases in between. CDR1 is SGHTA and CDR2 is FQGTGA in the germline V gene. The CDR3 contains 17 residues. CDR3 sequence (DNA): TGTGCCAGCAGCTTAAGGAGGACCCCGAGCGCCAAAAACATTCAGTACTTC. The encoded protein is CASSLRRTPSAKNIQYF.

The chain employs TRBV7-8 and TRBJ1-2; D is uncertain. V shed 5 bases and J shed 2 bases, with 12 bases lying between them. CDR1 and CDR2 from the germline V gene are SGHVS and FQNEAQ. CDR3 size: 14 residues. The CDR3 reads CASSLRRENYGYTF. In DNA form, the CDR3 reads TGTGCCAGCAGCCTCCGGCGGGAGAACTATGGCTACACCTTC.

The genes are TRBV19 and TRBJ2-1, with 13 nucleotides matching TRBD2. Germline assignment: CDR1 LNHDA and CDR2 SQIVND (reference sequence). This CDR3 has 18 amino acids. J lost 2 bases, V lost 10 bases, and 14 bases had no gene match. In DNA form, the CDR3 reads TGTGCCACCAAGAGGACTAGCGGGAGTAGATTGCCCTACAATGAGCAGTTCTTC. Encoded protein: CATKRTSGSRLPYNEQFF.

This clone was counted between two and nine times. V gene TRBV6-5 combines with J gene TRBJ1-1; D is perhaps TRBD1 (6 bases). The CDR3 is 13 residues long. Germline V gene data show CDR1 as MNHEY and CDR2 as SVGAGI. V was clipped by 6 bases and J by 1 base, with 9 bases between them. Here the CDR3 DNA reads TGTGCCAGCAGCCGGACAGCGAACACTGAAGCTTTCTTT. Residues: CASSRTANTEAFF.

This CDR3 is CASSRTNREETQYF. DNA for the CDR3: TGTGCCAGCAGCCGGACGAACAGGGAAGAGACCCAGTACTTC. The gene calls are TRBV7-2 and TRBJ2-5, with D tentatively TRBD1 (6 bases). Looked up from germline, CDR1 is SGHTA and CDR2 is FQGNSA. This CDR3 has 14 amino acids. Trimming left V 5 bases short and J 3 bases short, with 13 bases between.

The chain carries TRBV6-1 and TRBJ2-7; D not certain. The V gene lost 7 bases and the J gene lost 2 bases, with 12 bases spanning the gap. CDR3 length equals 13 residues. CDR1 is MNHNS and CDR2 is SASEGT in the germline V gene. The CDR3 region is CASIEYYPYEQYV. The DNA for the CDR3 is TGTGCCAGCATCGAGTACTACCCCTACGAGCAGTACGTC.

This CDR3 reads CASSTSGREADTQYF. The CDR3 nucleotides read TGTGCCAGTAGTACGAGCGGGAGGGAGGCAGATACGCAGTATTTT. The V and J genes are TRBV19 and TRBJ2-3; 10 nucleotides match TRBD2. This CDR3 is 15 amino acids long. Per the germline V gene, CDR1 is LNHDA and CDR2 is SQIVND (reference sequence). Trimming cost V 4 bases and J 4 bases; bases outside gene matches: 5.

The rearrangement uses TRBV5-4 and TRBJ2-1, with unresolved D. Per germline, CDR1 SGHNT and CDR2 YYREEE (reference sequence). Deletions cut 0 bases from V and 6 bases from J, with 7 bases between. The CDR3 covers 13 residues. CDR3 sequence (DNA): TGTGCCAGCAGCTTGGACAGACTCAATGAGCAGTTCTTC. This sequence encodes CASSLDRLNEQFF.

The genes are TRBV6-1 and TRBJ2-7, with 7 bases that match TRBD1. Germline assignment: CDR1 MNHNS and CDR2 SASEGT. The V gene end was trimmed by 7 bases and the J gene end by 2 bases; junction bases not matched to a gene: 8. There are 14 residues in the CDR3. CDR3 DNA: TGTGCCAGCAATCTCCGACAGGGTCCCTACGAGCAGTACTTC. It yields the protein CASNLRQGPYEQYF.

This clone was counted only a few times. V and J are TRBV28 and TRBJ1-4; no definite D call. Per the germline V gene, CDR1 is MDHEN and CDR2 is SYDVKM. There are 13 residues in the CDR3. V lost 3 bases and J lost 7, with 9 bases in between. CDR3 sequence (DNA): TGTGCCAGCAGTTTTTTGGGGAGTGAAAAACTGTTTTTT. Translated, it gives CASSFLGSEKLFF.

V is TRBV27 and J is TRBJ2-7; 11 bases are a match to TRBD1. The germline gives CDR1 MNHEY, CDR2 SMNVEV (reference sequence). The ends lost 0 bases at V and 4 bases at J; junction bases unmatched: 5. The CDR3 totals 16 residues. The CDR3 here is CASSLSGQGARYEQYF. DNA of the CDR3: TGTGCCAGCAGTTTATCAGGACAGGGGGCTAGGTACGAGCAGTACTTC.

This clone has just a few counts. The chain couples TRBV5-6 to TRBJ2-7; D not certain. Trimming shortened V by 4 bases and J by 4 bases, and 15 bases separated the two germline ends. Germline loops: CDR1 SGHDT, CDR2 YYEEEE. This CDR3 comprises 14 residues. The DNA for the CDR3 is TGTGCCAGCAGCCGCCCGGCCTCTGGGTACGAGCAGTACGTC. Translation gives CASSRPASGYEQYV.

The chain couples TRBV5-6 to TRBJ2-1; D not resolved. CDR1 is SGHDT and CDR2 is YYEEEE in the germline V gene. V lost 1 base and J lost 0, with 8 bases in between. CDR3 size: 15 residues. CDR3 amino acids: CASSLYYYSYNEQFF. The DNA of the CDR3 is TGTGCCAGCAGCTTGTACTACTACTCCTACAATGAGCAGTTCTTC.

The sample holds a few counts of this clone. V and J are TRBV7-2 and TRBJ2-1; maybe TRBD1 (5 bases). Trimming removed 3 bases from V and 5 bases from J, with 8 bases in between. The CDR3 sequence is 13 residues long. Per the germline V gene, CDR1 is SGHTA and CDR2 is FQGNSA. DNA of the CDR3: TGTGCCAGCAGCTTTAGGGGAAACAATGAGCAGTTCTTC. This sequence encodes CASSFRGNNEQFF.

This clone was found many times. Other DNA sequences of this sample code for an identical CDR3. The V gene is TRBV2, the J gene TRBJ2-5; no clear D gene. The CDR3 consists of 11 residues. With 5 bases removed from V and 0 bases from J, the gap between germline ends came to 1 base. Germline V gene sequence: CDR1 SNHLY, CDR2 FYNNEI. CDR3 in amino acids: CASSYQETQYF. In nucleotides, the CDR3 is TGTGCCAGCAGTTACCAAGAGACCCAGTACTTC.

This sequence joins TRBV27 and TRBJ2-1; TRBD1 matches at 8 bases. This CDR3 region has 17 residues. V shed 2 bases and J 8 bases; nucleotides not matched to a gene: 14. Germline V lookup: CDR1 MNHEY, CDR2 SMNVEV (reference sequence). The CDR3 bases are TGTGCCAGCAGTTTACTTTCTCGACCAGGGGGCGGGCATGAGCAGTTCTTC. Translation gives CASSLLSRPGGGHEQFF.

The chain couples TRBV7-2 to TRBJ2-3; TRBD2 agrees at 12 bases. This CDR3 contains 15 residues. Germline V CDR1 and CDR2: SGHTA, FQGNSA. The V segment lost 7 bases and the J segment 5 bases; nucleotides outside the gene matches: 7. The CDR3 reads CASKGLAGAIDTQYF. The CDR3 coding sequence is TGTGCCAGCAAGGGACTAGCGGGTGCGATAGATACGCAGTATTTT.

Only a few counts were recorded for this clone. The chain uses TRBV5-1 and TRBJ1-1; 8 positions agree with TRBD1. This CDR3 has 16 amino acids. V trimming: 4 bases; J trimming: 6 bases; junction bases outside the gene matches: 14. Germline loops: CDR1 SGHRS, CDR2 YFSETQ. CDR3 DNA: TGCGCCAGCAGCCCGGCACCCGCCGCAGGGGGCTCTGAAGCTTTCTTT. This translates into CASSPAPAAGGSEAFF.

J is TRBJ2-5 and V is TRBV28; TRBD1 agrees at 9 bases. Germline V gene sequence: CDR1 MDHEN, CDR2 SYDVKM. The CDR3 sequence is 15 residues long. V trimming: 6 bases; J trimming: 5 bases; junction bases outside the gene matches: 10. CDR3 region: CASSLGTGTGETQYF. The CDR3 bases are TGTGCCAGCAGCCTAGGGACAGGGACTGGGGAGACCCAGTACTTC.

This chain connects TRBV7-6 to TRBJ2-1; D possibly corresponds to TRBD2 (7 bases). V was shortened by 0 bases and J by 1 base, with 16 bases between the two germline ends. CDR3 length equals 18 residues. Germline CDR1 and CDR2: SGHVS and FNYEAQ. The CDR3 reads CASSLAVTGRGSYNEQFF. In DNA, the CDR3 is TGTGCCAGCAGCTTAGCAGTTACAGGGCGGGGGTCCTACAATGAGCAGTTCTTC. The full variable domain, with the rest looked up from reference TRBV7-6 and TRBJ2-1, is GAGVSQSPRYKVTKRGQDVALRCDPISGHVSLYWYRQALGQGPEFLTYFNYEAQQDKSGLPNDRFSAERPEGSISTLTIQRTEQRDSAMYRCASSLAVTGRGSYNEQFFGPGTRLTVL.

This chain uses TRBV19 with TRBJ2-2; the match to TRBD2 covers 14 bases. The V gene's germline CDR1 is LNHDA and CDR2 SQIVND (reference sequence). Trimming removed 6 bases from V and 5 bases from J; junction bases left unmatched: 11. The CDR3 sequence is 18 residues long. CDR3 sequence reads: CASSLKGLAGGYTGELFF. CDR3 DNA: TGTGCCAGTAGCCTAAAAGGACTAGCGGGAGGATATACCGGGGAGCTGTTTTTT.